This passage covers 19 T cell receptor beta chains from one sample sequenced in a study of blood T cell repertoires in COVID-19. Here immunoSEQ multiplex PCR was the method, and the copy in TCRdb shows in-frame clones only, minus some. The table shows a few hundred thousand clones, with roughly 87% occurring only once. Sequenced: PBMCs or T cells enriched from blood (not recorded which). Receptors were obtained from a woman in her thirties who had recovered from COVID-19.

The DNA of the CDR3 is TGTGCCAGCAGCTTCAGGACAGGCCCTTCCTCTGGAAACACCATATATTTT. It encodes CASSFRTGPSSGNTIYF. The gene calls are TRBV5-5 and TRBJ1-3, with 7 bases lining up with TRBD1. The CDR3 is made up of 17 amino acids. In germline, CDR1 is SGHKS, CDR2 YYEKEE (reference sequence). With 2 bases clipped from V and 0 bases from J, the junction kept 8 bases outside the gene matches. Variable domain in full (rest from reference TRBV5-5 and TRBJ1-3): DAGVTQSPTHLIKTRGQQVTLRCSPISGHKSVSWYQQVLGQGPQFIFQYYEKEERGRGNFPDRFSARQFPNYSSELNVNALLLGDSALYLCASSFRTGPSSGNTIYFGEGSWLTVV.

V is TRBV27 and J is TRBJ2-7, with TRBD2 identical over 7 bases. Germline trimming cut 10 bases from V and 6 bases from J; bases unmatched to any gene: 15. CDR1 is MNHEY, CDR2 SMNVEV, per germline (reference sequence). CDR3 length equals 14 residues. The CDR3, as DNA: TGTGCCACCGCATTGGGGGGGTCCCCGGGCGAGCAGTACTTC. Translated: CATALGGSPGEQYF.

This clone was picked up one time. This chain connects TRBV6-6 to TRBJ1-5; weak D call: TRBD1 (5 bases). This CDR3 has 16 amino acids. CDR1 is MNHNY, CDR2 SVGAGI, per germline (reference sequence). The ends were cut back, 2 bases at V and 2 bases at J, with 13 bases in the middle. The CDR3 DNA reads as TGTGCCAGCAGTTACGGGGGGACGTCGGGCAATCAGCCCCAGCATTTT. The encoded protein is CASSYGGTSGNQPQHF.

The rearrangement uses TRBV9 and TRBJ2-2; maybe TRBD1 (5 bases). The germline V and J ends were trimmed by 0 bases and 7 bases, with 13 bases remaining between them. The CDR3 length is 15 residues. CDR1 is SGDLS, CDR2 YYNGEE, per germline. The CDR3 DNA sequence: TGTGCCAGCAGCGTAGTCGGCAGGGCCGGCGGGGAGCTGTTTTTT. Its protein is CASSVVGRAGGELFF.

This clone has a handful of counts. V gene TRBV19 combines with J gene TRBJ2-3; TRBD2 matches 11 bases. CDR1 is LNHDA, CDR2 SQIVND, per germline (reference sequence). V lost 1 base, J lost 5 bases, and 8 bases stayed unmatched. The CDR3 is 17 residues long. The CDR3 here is CASSIATSGGTVDTQYF. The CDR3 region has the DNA TGTGCCAGTAGTATAGCCACTAGCGGGGGCACGGTAGATACGCAGTATTTT.

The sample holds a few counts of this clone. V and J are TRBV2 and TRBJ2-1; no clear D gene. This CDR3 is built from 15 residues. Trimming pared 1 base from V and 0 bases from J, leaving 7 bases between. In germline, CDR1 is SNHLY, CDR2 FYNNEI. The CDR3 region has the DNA TGTGCCAGCAGTGAAGACAGAAGCTCCTACAATGAGCAGTTCTTC. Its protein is CASSEDRSSYNEQFF.

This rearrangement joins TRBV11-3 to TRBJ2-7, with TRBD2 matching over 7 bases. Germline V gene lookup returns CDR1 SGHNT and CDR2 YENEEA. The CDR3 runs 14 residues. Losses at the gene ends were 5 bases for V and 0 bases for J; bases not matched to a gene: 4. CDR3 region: CASSRGGGSYEQYF. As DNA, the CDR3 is TGTGCCAGCAGCAGGGGCGGGGGCTCCTACGAGCAGTACTTC. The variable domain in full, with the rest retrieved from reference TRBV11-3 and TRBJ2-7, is EAGVVQSPRYKIIEKKQPVAFWCNPISGHNTLYWYLQNLGQGPELLIRYENEEAVDDSQLPKDRFSAERLKGVDSTLKIQPAELGDSAVYLCASSRGGGSYEQYFGPGTRLTVT.

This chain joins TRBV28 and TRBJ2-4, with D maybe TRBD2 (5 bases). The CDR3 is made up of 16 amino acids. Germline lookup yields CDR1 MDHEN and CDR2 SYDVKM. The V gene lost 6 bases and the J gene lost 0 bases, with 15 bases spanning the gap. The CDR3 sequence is CASSNLMGVAKNIQYF. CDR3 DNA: TGTGCCAGCAGCAACCTGATGGGAGTAGCCAAAAACATTCAGTACTTC.

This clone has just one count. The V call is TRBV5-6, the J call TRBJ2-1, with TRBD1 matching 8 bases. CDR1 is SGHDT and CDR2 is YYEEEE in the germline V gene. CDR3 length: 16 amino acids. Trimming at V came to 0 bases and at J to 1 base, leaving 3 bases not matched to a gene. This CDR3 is CASSLGTGNSYNEQFF. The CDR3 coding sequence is TGTGCCAGCAGCTTGGGGACAGGGAATTCCTACAATGAGCAGTTCTTC.

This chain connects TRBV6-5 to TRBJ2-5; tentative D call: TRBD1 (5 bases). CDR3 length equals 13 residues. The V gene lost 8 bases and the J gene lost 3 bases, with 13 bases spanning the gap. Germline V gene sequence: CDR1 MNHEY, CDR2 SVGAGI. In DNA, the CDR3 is TGTGCCAGCCGCACGGTAGGGGAAGAGACCCAGTACTTC. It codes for CASRTVGEETQYF.

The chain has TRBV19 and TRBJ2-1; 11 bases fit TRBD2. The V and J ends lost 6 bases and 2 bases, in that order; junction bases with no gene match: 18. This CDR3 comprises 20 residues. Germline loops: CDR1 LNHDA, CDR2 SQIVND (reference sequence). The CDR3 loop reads CASSPYPLAGGLGAYNEQFF. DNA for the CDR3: TGTGCCAGTAGCCCATACCCCCTAGCGGGGGGCTTGGGGGCCTACAATGAGCAGTTCTTC.

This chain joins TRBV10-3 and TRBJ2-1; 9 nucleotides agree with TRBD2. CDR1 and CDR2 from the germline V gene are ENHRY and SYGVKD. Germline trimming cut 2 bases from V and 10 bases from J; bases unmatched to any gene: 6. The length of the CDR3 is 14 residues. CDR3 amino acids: CAISEAGLAGEQFF. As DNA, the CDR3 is TGTGCCATCAGTGAGGCGGGACTAGCAGGGGAGCAGTTCTTC.

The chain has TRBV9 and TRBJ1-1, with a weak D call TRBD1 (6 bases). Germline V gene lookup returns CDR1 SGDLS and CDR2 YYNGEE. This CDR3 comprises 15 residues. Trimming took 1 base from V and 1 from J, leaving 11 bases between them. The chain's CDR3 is CASSVYGGRNTEAFF. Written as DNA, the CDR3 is TGTGCCAGCAGCGTATACGGGGGGCGGAACACTGAAGCTTTCTTT.

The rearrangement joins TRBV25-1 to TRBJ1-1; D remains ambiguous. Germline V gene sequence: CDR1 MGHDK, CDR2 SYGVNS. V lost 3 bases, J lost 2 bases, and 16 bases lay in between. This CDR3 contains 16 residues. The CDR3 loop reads CASSDPTRGTNTEAFF. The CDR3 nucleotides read TGTGCCAGCAGTGACCCAACACGGGGAACTAACACTGAAGCTTTCTTT. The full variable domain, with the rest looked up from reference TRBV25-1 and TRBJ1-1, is EADIYQTPRYLVIGTGKKITLECSQTMGHDKMYWYQQDPGMELHLIHYSYGVNSTEKGDLSSESTVSRIRTEHFPLTLESARPSHTSQYLCASSDPTRGTNTEAFFGQGTRLTVV.

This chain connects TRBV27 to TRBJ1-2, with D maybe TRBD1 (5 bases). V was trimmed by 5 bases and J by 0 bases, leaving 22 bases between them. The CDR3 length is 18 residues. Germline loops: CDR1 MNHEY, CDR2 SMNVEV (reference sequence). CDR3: CASSPTGWTTVANYGYTF. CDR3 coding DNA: TGTGCCAGCAGTCCTACCGGGTGGACAACAGTCGCTAACTATGGCTACACCTTC.

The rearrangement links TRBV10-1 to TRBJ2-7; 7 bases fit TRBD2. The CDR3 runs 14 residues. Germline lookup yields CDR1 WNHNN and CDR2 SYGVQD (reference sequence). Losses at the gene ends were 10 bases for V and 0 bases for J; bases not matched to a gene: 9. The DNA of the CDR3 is TGCGCCACCCCACCAGCGGGAAACTCCTACGAGCAGTACTTC. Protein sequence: CATPPAGNSYEQYF.

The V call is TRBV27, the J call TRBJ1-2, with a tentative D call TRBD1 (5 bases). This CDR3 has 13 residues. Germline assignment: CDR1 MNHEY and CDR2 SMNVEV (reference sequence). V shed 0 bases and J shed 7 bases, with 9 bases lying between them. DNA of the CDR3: TGTGCCAGCAGTTTATCTTCAGGGTCTGGCTACACCTTC. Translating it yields CASSLSSGSGYTF.

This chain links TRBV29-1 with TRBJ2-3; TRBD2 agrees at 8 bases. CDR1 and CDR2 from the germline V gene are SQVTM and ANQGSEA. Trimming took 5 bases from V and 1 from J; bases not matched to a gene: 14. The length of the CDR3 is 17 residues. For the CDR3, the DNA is TGCAGCGTTCCATCCCGGGGGGGCCAACTGGGCACAGATACGCAGTATTTT. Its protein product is CSVPSRGGQLGTDTQYF.

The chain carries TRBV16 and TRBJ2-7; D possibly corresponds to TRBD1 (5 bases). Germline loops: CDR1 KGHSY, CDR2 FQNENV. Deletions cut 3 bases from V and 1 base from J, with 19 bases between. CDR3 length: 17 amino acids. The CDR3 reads CASSHLGRSQGSYEQYF. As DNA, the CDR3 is TGTGCCAGCAGCCACCTGGGCCGAAGCCAGGGTTCCTACGAGCAGTACTTC.